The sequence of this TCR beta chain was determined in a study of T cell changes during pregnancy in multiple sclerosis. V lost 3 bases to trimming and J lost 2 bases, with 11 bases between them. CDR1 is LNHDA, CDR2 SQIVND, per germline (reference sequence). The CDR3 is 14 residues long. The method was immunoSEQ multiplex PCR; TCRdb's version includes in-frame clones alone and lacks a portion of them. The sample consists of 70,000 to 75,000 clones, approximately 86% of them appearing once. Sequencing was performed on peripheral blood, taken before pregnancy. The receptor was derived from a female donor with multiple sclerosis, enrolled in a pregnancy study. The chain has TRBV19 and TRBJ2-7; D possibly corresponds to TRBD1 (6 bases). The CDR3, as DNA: TGTGCCAGTAGTATCAGGGACAATACCTACGAGCAGTACTTC. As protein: CASSIRDNTYEQYF.